This passage covers 14 T cell receptor beta chains from one sample sequenced in a study of blood T cell repertoires in COVID-19. Clones were sequenced by immunoSEQ multiplex PCR, and TCRdb holds only the in-frame ones, with some missing. The table shows around 260,000 clones, with 85% occurring only once. Sequences were obtained from peripheral blood. These receptors were obtained from a human donor in a cohort sampled during active COVID-19.

This chain uses TRBV7-9 with TRBJ2-1; 8 positions agree with TRBD2. Germline loops: CDR1 SEHNR, CDR2 FQNEAQ (reference sequence). The CDR3 is 18 amino acids. J lost 4 bases, V lost 3 bases, and 14 bases had no gene match. CDR3 loop: CASSFPSGTRGGYNEQFF. For the CDR3, the DNA is TGTGCCAGCAGCTTCCCCTCCGGGACTAGAGGGGGGTACAATGAGCAGTTCTTC.

The chain uses TRBV9 and TRBJ2-5; 7 bases align to TRBD2. This CDR3 has 14 residues. CDR1 is SGDLS, CDR2 YYNGEE, per germline. V dropped 1 base and J dropped 5; count of bases not matched to a gene: 5. The CDR3: CASSVRTSWETQYF. The CDR3 DNA reads TGTGCCAGCAGCGTAAGGACTAGTTGGGAGACCCAGTACTTC.

The chain combines TRBV5-1 with TRBJ2-3; perhaps TRBD2 as D (5 bases). Germline CDR1 reads SGHRS; CDR2 reads YFSETQ. The CDR3 is made up of 14 amino acids. V shed 1 base and J shed 4 bases, with 10 bases lying between them. This chain's CDR3 is CASSLYREADTQYF. In DNA, the CDR3 is TGCGCCAGCAGCTTGTATCGGGAAGCAGATACGCAGTATTTT.

The chain recombines TRBV6-4 with TRBJ2-3; perhaps TRBD2 as D (6 bases). V was cut by 8 bases and J by 2 bases, with 11 bases left in between. Germline loops: CDR1 MRHNA, CDR2 SNTAGT. CDR3 length: 13 amino acids. The CDR3 coding sequence is TGTGCCAGCGGAGCGGGCCACACAGATACGCAGTATTTT. Translating gives CASGAGHTDTQYF.

The chain carries TRBV5-6 and TRBJ2-5; 11 positions agree with TRBD2. Germline trimming cut 0 bases from V and 5 bases from J; bases unmatched to any gene: 9. The CDR3 consists of 17 residues. Per the germline V gene, CDR1 is SGHDT and CDR2 is YYEEEE. CDR3 nucleotide sequence: TGTGCCAGCAGCTTGGGCCCACTAGCGGGAGTTACGGAGACCCAGTACTTC. Protein sequence: CASSLGPLAGVTETQYF. The whole variable domain, remainder taken from reference TRBV5-6 and TRBJ2-5, is DAGVTQSPTHLIKTRGQQVTLRCSPKSGHDTVSWYQQALGQGPQFIFQYYEEEERQRGNFPDRFSGHQFPNYSSELNVNALLLGDSALYLCASSLGPLAGVTETQYFGPGTRLLVL.

This chain uses TRBV28 with TRBJ2-3, with a possible D match to TRBD2 (7 bases). CDR1 is MDHEN and CDR2 is SYDVKM in the germline V gene. This CDR3 has 16 residues. Deletions cut 6 bases from V and 6 bases from J, with 22 bases between. CDR3 nucleotides: TGTGCCAGCAGCCCCCTCGGGGGCGGGAGAAGGGATACGCAGTATTTT. Its translation: CASSPLGGGRRDTQYF.

This sequence joins TRBV7-2 and TRBJ1-2, with 8 positions matching TRBD1. The length of the CDR3 is 15 residues. Germline V CDR1 and CDR2: SGHTA, FQGNSA. The ends lost 6 bases at V and 4 bases at J; junction bases unmatched: 10. The CDR3 region is CASRSKRDRSYGYTF. The CDR3 DNA is TGTGCCAGCAGATCCAAACGGGACAGGAGCTATGGCTACACCTTC.

The DNA for the CDR3 is TGTGCCAGCAGTTTCTGGGGAGGGCCGGGGCGCAATCAGCCCCAGCATTTT. This encodes CASSFWGGPGRNQPQHF. This chain links TRBV27 with TRBJ1-5, with D possibly TRBD1 on 5 matching bases. CDR1 is MNHEY, CDR2 SMNVEV, per germline (reference sequence). Trimming cost V 3 bases and J 2 bases, with 17 bases left between them. The CDR3 is 17 amino acids.

The chain links TRBV19 to TRBJ2-7; D may be TRBD2 (7 bases). Germline CDR1 is LNHDA and CDR2 is SQIVND (reference sequence). This CDR3 is built from 15 residues. The ends were cut back, 6 bases at V and 2 bases at J, with 17 bases in the middle. In nucleotides, the CDR3 is TGTGCCAGTAGCCCATCGGGGGGCCAAACCTACGAGCAGTACTTC. Translation gives CASSPSGGQTYEQYF. The whole variable domain, filled in from reference TRBV19 and TRBJ2-7, reads DGGITQSPKYLFRKEGQNVTLSCEQNLNHDAMYWYRQDPGQGLRLIYYSQIVNDFQKGDIAEGYSVSREKKESFPLTVTSAQKNPTAFYLCASSPSGGQTYEQYFGPGTRLTVT.

The chain is built from TRBV7-9 and TRBJ1-1; 8 nucleotides match TRBD1. Losses at the gene ends were 6 bases for V and 8 bases for J; bases not matched to a gene: 8. In germline, CDR1 is SEHNR, CDR2 FQNEAQ (reference sequence). CDR3 length: 13 residues. CDR3 sequence reads: CASSRQGKGEAFF. The CDR3 DNA follows: TGTGCCAGCAGTCGACAGGGGAAGGGGGAAGCTTTCTTT.

V is TRBV7-9 and J is TRBJ2-1, with D maybe TRBD2 (5 bases). The CDR3 contains 13 residues. The germline gives CDR1 SEHNR, CDR2 FQNEAQ (reference sequence). V lost 1 base to trimming and J lost 9 bases, with 10 bases between them. CDR3 in DNA: TGTGCCAGCAGCTTAGATCGAGGAGGTGAGCAGTTCTTC. It codes for CASSLDRGGEQFF.

CDR3 residues: CASSAGQETQYF. CDR3 nucleotides: TGTGCCAGCAGCGCAGGCCAAGAGACCCAGTACTTC. V is TRBV11-2 and J is TRBJ2-5, with D unresolved. The CDR3 loop spans 12 amino acids. Per the germline V gene, CDR1 is SGHAT and CDR2 is FQNNGV. V was trimmed by 5 bases and J by 1 base, leaving 5 bases between them.

The sample holds one count of this clone. The V and J genes are TRBV23-1 and TRBJ2-5; D might be TRBD1 (5 bases). TRBV23-1 is an ORF; its function is uncertain. The length of the CDR3 is 13 residues. Trimming pared 1 base from V and 4 bases from J, leaving 7 bases between. CDR3 nucleotides: TGCGCCAGCAGTCAATTAGGGGTAGAGACCCAGTACTTC. It is translated as CASSQLGVETQYF.

The chain has TRBV27 and TRBJ2-5, with 7 nucleotides matching TRBD2. The junction had 14 bases not matched to a gene; V was cut back by 6 bases and J by 1 base. The CDR3 extends over 17 amino acids. Germline V gene lookup returns CDR1 MNHEY and CDR2 SMNVEV (reference sequence). As DNA, the CDR3 is TGTGCCAGCAGCCCTGGTGCGTTAGCGGGCCGCCAAGAGACCCAGTACTTC. This gives the protein CASSPGALAGRQETQYF.